What follows is one T cell receptor beta chain and its context. TCRdb's copy holds only in-frame clones and misses some; the assay was immunoSEQ multiplex PCR. In the table there are 65,000 to 85,000 clones, around 90% of which are singletons. The data derive from a study of T cell changes during pregnancy in multiple sclerosis. The sequence came from a female donor with multiple sclerosis, enrolled in a pregnancy study. The input for sequencing was CD4+ T cells from peripheral blood mononuclear cells, taken after pregnancy.

CDR3 in amino acids: CASTASQGNEQYF. CDR3 DNA: TGTGCCAGCACCGCCTCACAGGGGAACGAGCAGTACTTC. The chain employs TRBV6-5 and TRBJ2-7; TRBD1 matches 7 bases. Looked up from germline, CDR1 is MNHEY and CDR2 is SVGAGI. The V and J ends lost 7 bases and 5 bases, in that order; junction bases with no gene match: 8. CDR3 length: 13 residues.